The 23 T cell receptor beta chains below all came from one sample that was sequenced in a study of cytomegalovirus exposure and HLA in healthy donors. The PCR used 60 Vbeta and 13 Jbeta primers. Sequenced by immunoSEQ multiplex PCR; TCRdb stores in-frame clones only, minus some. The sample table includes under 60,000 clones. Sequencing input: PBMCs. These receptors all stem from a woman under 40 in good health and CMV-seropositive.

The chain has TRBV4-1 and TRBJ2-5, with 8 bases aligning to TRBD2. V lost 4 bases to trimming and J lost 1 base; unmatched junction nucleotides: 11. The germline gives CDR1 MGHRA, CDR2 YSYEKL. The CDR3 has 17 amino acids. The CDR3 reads CASSLTWTSNAQETQYF. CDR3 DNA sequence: TGCGCCAGCAGCCTCACGTGGACTAGCAATGCCCAAGAGACCCAGTACTTC.

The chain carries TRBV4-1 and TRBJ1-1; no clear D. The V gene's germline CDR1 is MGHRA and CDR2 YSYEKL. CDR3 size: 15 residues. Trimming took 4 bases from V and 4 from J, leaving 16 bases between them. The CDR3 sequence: CASSLREGLGTEAFF. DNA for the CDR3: TGCGCCAGCAGCCTTCGGGAGGGTTTGGGCACTGAAGCTTTCTTT.

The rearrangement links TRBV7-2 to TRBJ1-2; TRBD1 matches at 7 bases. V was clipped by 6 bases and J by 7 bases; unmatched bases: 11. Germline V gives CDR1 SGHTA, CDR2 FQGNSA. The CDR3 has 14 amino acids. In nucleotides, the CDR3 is TGTGCCAGCAGGCCCCAGGGGGAGTTACCTGGCTACACCTTC. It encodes CASRPQGELPGYTF. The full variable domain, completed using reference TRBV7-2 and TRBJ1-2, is GAGVSQSPSNKVTEKGKDVELRCDPISGHTALYWYRQSLGQGLEFLIYFQGNSAPDKSGLPSDRFSAERTGGSVSTLTIQRTQQEDSAVYLCASRPQGELPGYTFGSGTRLTVV.

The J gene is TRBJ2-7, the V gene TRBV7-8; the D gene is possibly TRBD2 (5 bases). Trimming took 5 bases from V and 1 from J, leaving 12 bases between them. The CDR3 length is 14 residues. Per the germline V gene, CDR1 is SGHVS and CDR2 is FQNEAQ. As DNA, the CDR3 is TGTGCCAGCAGCCCCCTACGGGATTCCTACGAGCAGTACTTC. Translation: CASSPLRDSYEQYF.

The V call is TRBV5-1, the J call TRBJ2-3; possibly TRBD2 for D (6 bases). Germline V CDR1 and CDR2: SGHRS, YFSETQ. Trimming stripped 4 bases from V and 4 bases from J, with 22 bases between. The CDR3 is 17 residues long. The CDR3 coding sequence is TGCGCCAGCAGCCCAGAGGGAAGGGCGGGAAGGGCAGATACGCAGTATTTT. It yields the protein CASSPEGRAGRADTQYF.

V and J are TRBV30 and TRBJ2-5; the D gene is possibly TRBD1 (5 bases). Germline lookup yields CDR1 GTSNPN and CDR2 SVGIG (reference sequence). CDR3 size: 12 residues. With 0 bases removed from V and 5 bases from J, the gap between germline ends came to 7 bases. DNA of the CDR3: TGTGCCTGGAGTGTACAGGTGGAGACCCAGTACTTC. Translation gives CAWSVQVETQYF.

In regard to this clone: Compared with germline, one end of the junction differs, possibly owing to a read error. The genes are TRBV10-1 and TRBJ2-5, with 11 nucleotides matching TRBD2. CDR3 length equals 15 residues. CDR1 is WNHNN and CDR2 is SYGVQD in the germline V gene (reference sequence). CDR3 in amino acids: CASSDPSGGQENQYF. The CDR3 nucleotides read TGCGCCAGCAGTGATCCTAGCGGGGGGCAAGAGAACCAGTACTTC.

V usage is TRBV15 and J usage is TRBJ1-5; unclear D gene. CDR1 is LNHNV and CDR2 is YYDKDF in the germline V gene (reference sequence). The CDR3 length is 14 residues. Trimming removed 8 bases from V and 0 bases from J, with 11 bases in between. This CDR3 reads CATREAASNQPQHF. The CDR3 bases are TGTGCCACCCGAGAAGCCGCTAGCAATCAGCCCCAGCATTTT.

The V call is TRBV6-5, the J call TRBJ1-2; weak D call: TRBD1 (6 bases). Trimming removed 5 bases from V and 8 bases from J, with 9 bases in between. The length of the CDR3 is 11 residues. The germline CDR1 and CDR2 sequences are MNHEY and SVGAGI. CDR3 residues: CASSTGLGYTF. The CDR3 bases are TGTGCCAGCAGTACAGGGTTGGGCTACACCTTC.

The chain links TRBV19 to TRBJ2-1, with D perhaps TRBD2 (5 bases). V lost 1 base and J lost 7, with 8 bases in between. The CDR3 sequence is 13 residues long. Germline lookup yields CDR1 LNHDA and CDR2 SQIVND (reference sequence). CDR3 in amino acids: CASSIGSGNEQFF. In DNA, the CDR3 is TGTGCCAGTAGTATAGGGTCGGGGAATGAGCAGTTCTTC. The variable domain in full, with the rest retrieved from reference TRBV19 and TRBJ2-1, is DGGITQSPKYLFRKEGQNVTLSCEQNLNHDAMYWYRQDPGQGLRLIYYSQIVNDFQKGDIAEGYSVSREKKESFPLTVTSAQKNPTAFYLCASSIGSGNEQFFGPGTRLTVL.

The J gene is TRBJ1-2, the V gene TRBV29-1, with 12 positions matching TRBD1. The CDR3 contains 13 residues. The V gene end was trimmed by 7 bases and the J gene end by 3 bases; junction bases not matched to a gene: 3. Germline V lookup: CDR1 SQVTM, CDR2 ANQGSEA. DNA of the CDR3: TGCAGCGCGGGACAGGGGGCCGACTATGGCTACACCTTC. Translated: CSAGQGADYGYTF. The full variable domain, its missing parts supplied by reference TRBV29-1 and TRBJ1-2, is SAVISQKPSRDICQRGTSLTIQCQVDSQVTMMFWYRQQPGQSLTLIATANQGSEATYESGFVIDKFPISRPNLTFSTLTVSNMSPEDSSIYLCSAGQGADYGYTFGSGTRLTVV.

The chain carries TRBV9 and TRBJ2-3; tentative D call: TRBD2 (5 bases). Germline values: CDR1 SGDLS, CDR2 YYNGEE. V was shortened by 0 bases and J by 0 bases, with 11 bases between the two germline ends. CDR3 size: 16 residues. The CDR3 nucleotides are TGTGCCAGCAGCGTAGCTGGCCAGCGGAGCACAGATACGCAGTATTTT. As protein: CASSVAGQRSTDTQYF.

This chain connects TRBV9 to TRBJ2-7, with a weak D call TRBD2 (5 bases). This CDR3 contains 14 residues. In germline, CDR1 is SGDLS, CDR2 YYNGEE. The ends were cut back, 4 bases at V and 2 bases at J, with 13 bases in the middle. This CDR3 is CASSLRTGAYEQYF. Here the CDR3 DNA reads TGTGCCAGCAGCTTAAGGACTGGCGCCTACGAGCAGTACTTC.

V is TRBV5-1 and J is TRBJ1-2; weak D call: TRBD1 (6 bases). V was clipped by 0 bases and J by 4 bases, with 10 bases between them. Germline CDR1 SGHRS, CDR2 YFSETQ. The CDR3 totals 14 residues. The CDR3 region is CASSLGQVVYGYTF. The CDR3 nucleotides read TGCGCCAGCAGCTTGGGACAGGTGGTCTATGGCTACACCTTC.

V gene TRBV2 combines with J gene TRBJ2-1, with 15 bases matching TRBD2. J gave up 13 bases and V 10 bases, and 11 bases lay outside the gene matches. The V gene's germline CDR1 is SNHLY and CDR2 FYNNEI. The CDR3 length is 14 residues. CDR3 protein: CATKGLAGGIQQFF. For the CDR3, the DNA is TGTGCCACCAAGGGACTAGCGGGAGGAATCCAACAGTTCTTC.

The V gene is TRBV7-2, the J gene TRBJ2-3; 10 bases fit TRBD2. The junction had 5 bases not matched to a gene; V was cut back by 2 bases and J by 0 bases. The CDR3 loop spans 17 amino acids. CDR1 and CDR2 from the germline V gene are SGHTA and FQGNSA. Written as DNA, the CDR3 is TGTGCCAGCAGCTTAAACCTAGCGGGAGCCAGCACAGATACGCAGTATTTT. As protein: CASSLNLAGASTDTQYF. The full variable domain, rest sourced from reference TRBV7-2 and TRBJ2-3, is GAGVSQSPSNKVTEKGKDVELRCDPISGHTALYWYRQSLGQGLEFLIYFQGNSAPDKSGLPSDRFSAERTGGSVSTLTIQRTQQEDSAVYLCASSLNLAGASTDTQYFGPGTRLTVL.

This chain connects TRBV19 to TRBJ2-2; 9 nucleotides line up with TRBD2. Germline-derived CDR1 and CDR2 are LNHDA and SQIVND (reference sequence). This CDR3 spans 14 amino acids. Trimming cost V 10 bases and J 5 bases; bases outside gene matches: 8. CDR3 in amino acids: CATEGLAGTGELFF. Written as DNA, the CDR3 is TGTGCCACCGAGGGACTAGCAGGGACCGGGGAGCTGTTTTTT. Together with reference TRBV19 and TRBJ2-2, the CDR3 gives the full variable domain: DGGITQSPKYLFRKEGQNVTLSCEQNLNHDAMYWYRQDPGQGLRLIYYSQIVNDFQKGDIAEGYSVSREKKESFPLTVTSAQKNPTAFYLCATEGLAGTGELFFGEGSRLTVL.

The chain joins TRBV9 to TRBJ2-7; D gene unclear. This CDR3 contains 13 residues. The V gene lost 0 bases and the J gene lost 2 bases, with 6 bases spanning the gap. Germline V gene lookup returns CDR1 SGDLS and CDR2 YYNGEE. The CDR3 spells CASSVGQTYEQYF. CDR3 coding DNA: TGTGCCAGCAGCGTAGGACAAACCTACGAGCAGTACTTC.

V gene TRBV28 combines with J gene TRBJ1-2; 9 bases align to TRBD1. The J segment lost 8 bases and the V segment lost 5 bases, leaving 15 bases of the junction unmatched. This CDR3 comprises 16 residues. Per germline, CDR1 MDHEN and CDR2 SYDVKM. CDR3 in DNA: TGTGCCAGCAGTGTGGGGGCCGGACAGGGGATTGGGGGCTACACCTTC. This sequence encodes CASSVGAGQGIGGYTF.

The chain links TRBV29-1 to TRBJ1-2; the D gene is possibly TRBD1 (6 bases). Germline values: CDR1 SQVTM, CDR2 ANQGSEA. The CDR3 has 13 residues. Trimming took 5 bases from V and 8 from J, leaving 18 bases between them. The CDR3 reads CSVYLGAGDGYTF. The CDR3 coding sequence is TGCAGCGTTTACCTGGGGGCCGGGGACGGCTACACCTTC.

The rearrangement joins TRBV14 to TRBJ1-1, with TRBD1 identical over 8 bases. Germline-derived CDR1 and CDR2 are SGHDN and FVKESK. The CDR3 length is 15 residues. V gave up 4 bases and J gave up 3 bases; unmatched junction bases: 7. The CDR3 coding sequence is TGTGCCAGCAGCCCGAGGACAGGGTGGGACACTGAAGCTTTCTTT. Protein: CASSPRTGWDTEAFF.

The CDR3 nucleotides are TGTGCCAGCGGGAGCGGGAGGAGTAACACCGGGGAGCTGTTTTTT. Encoded protein: CASGSGRSNTGELFF. This chain joins TRBV7-3 and TRBJ2-2, with 9 bases lining up with TRBD2. Unmatched junction bases numbered 6, after V lost 8 bases and J lost 2 bases. CDR1 is SGHTA and CDR2 is FQGTGA in the germline V gene. The CDR3 length is 15 residues. The entire variable domain, with the rest obtained from reference TRBV7-3 and TRBJ2-2, is as follows: GAGVSQTPSNKVTEKGKYVELRCDPISGHTALYWYRQSLGQGPEFLIYFQGTGAADDSGLPNDRFFAVRPEGSVSTLKIQRTERGDSAVYLCASGSGRSNTGELFFGEGSRLTVL.

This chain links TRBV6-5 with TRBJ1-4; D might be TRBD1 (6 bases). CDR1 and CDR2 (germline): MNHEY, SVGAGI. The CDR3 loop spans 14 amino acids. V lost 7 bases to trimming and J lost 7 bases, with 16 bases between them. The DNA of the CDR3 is TGTGCCAGCAAGGGGTCAGGGGCTTCTGAAAAACTGTTTTTT. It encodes CASKGSGASEKLFF.